The text below deals with one T cell receptor beta chain. Antigen: not known. The table came from immunoSEQ multiplex PCR; TCRdb's copy has only in-frame clones and leaves some out. The sample lists 35,000 to 50,000 clones; roughly 70% were seen once. Germline V gene sequence: CDR1 GTSNPN, CDR2 SVGIG (reference sequence). V was clipped by 1 base and J by 6 bases; unmatched bases: 9. CDR3 size: 14 residues. This specimen comes from a study of vaccination effects on CD4 cells after COVID-19. General observations from the study: Substantial clonal contraction characterized both infection- and vaccine-induced clones late after vaccination.

Antigen-specific CD4+ T cells were expanded with viral peptide pools in the ViraFEST assay before sequencing. At the end of about 9 days of culture, CD4+ T cells were isolated. In the vaccine recipients, nucleocapsid antibodies were negative and there was no prior SARS-CoV-2 infection. This clonotype originated in a human donor who received a COVID-19 vaccine. The sample was CD4+ T cells from PBMCs cultured with HCoV-OC43 spike peptides, taken before COVID-19 vaccination. Stated subset: HCoV-OC43 spike overlapping peptide pool stimulation. J is TRBJ2-7 and V is TRBV30; 7 bases line up with TRBD1. Here the CDR3 DNA reads TGTGCCTGGAGTGCCGGGACAGAGTCAAGCGAGCAGTACTTC. Protein: CAWSAGTESSEQYF. The whole variable domain, filled in from reference TRBV30 and TRBJ2-7, reads SQTIHQWPATLVQPVGSPLSLECTVEGTSNPNLYWYRQAAGRGLQLLFYSVGIGQISSEVPQNLSASRPQDRQFILSSKKLLLSDSGFYLCAWSAGTESSEQYFGPGTRLTVT.